This T cell receptor beta chain was identified during a study of blood T cell repertoires in COVID-19. Overall study context: From T cells, B-cell-depleted T cells, or PBMCs came the material, which was cDNA or gDNA.

The repertoire was sequenced with immunoSEQ multiplex PCR; TCRdb's copy has only in-frame clones and lacks some. Of around 300,000 clones listed, approximately 83% were seen once; the top ten hold 9.5% to 12%. Germline-derived CDR1 and CDR2 are SGHTA and FQGNSA. The V gene lost 2 bases and the J gene lost 1 base, with 11 bases spanning the gap. There are 15 residues in the CDR3. This sequence joins TRBV7-2 and TRBJ2-5; maybe TRBD2 (6 bases). This sequence was found in a woman in her 70s with acute or convalescent COVID-19. The sequenced sample consisted of peripheral blood. The CDR3 sequence: CASSLRLGPQETQYF. CDR3 sequence (DNA): TGTGCCAGCAGCTTAAGACTAGGGCCCCAAGAGACCCAGTACTTC.